Listed below are T cell receptor beta chains from one sample, sequenced in a study of blood T cell repertoires in COVID-19. The protocol was immunoSEQ multiplex PCR, while the TCRdb copy is restricted to in-frame clones and leaves out a portion. This table holds roughly 250,000 clones, just over 90% found once. The sequenced sample consisted of PBMCs or T cells enriched from blood (not recorded which). These receptor sequences come from a woman aged 18-29 years who had recovered from COVID-19. Each CDR3 is given with its conserved first and last residue. The order of the fields is V gene, D gene, clone size, J gene, CDR3 protein, CDR3 DNA. A D gene is named only where the DNA matches it firmly. Not every row has a clone size; where given, it reads once, few, many or a size class.

TRBV7-9	.	.	TRBJ1-2	CASRDEGHGYTF	TGTGCCAGCAGAGATGAGGGTCATGGCTACACCTTC
TRBV11-2	.	.	TRBJ1-5	CASSLDWGRDQPQHF	TGTGCCAGCAGCTTAGATTGGGGCAGGGATCAGCCCCAGCATTTT
TRBV6-2/TRBV6-3	.	.	TRBJ1-5	CASSYTGANQPQHF	TGTGCCAGCAGTTACACAGGAGCCAATCAGCCCCAGCATTTT
TRBV18	TRBD2	once	TRBJ2-1	CASSPPSRLAGGYRPNEQFF	TGTGCCAGCTCACCGCCAAGCAGACTAGCGGGAGGGTATAGGCCCAATGAGCAGTTCTTC
TRBV19	TRBD2	once	TRBJ2-3	CASKGSGGADTQYF	TGTGCCAGTAAGGGTAGCGGGGGGGCAGATACGCAGTATTTT
TRBV19	.	.	TRBJ1-2	CASSAEGRGGYTF	TGTGCCAGTAGTGCGGAGGGTCGGGGCGGCTACACCTTC
TRBV18	.	once	TRBJ1-3	CASSRFLTGNLGGNTIYF	TGTGCCAGCTCACGATTTCTAACAGGGAATCTTGGCGGAAACACCATATATTTT
TRBV20-1	TRBD1	.	TRBJ2-7	CSASYYRGYEQYF	TGCAGTGCTAGTTATTACAGGGGCTACGAGCAGTACTTC
TRBV14	.	.	TRBJ2-1	CASSQWQGPEQFF	TGTGCCAGCAGCCAATGGCAGGGTCCGGAGCAGTTCTTC
TRBV18	.	.	TRBJ1-1	CASSPLGSDTEAFF	TGTGCCAGCTCACCACTTGGTAGCGACACTGAAGCTTTCTTT
TRBV4-3	.	few	TRBJ1-4	CASSQPGSTNEKLFF	TGCGCCAGCAGCCAACCAGGCTCAACTAATGAAAAACTGTTTTTT